These 6 T cell receptor beta chains share one sample of origin, sequenced in a study of T cell responses to AZD1222 COVID-19 vaccine. Libraries were prepared by immunoSEQ multiplex PCR; TCRdb keeps only in-frame clonotypes and omits some of them. The repertoire includes about 120,000 clones, about 89% of them detected once, and approximately 6.5% sits in the top ten. Sequenced here: peripheral blood, sampled 28 days after the second AZD1222 dose. The receptors were gathered from an adult who received the AZD1222 COVID-19 vaccine.

This rearrangement joins TRBV9 to TRBJ1-2, with a weak D call TRBD1 (5 bases). V was shortened by 0 bases and J by 8 bases, with 14 bases between the two germline ends. CDR1 and CDR2 from the germline V gene are SGDLS and YYNGEE. The CDR3 loop spans 14 amino acids. Here the CDR3 DNA reads TGTGCCAGCAGCGTAGTAGGGACCCCACGGGGCTACACCTTC. Amino acids: CASSVVGTPRGYTF. Full variable domain (remainder filled in from reference TRBV9 and TRBJ1-2): DSGVTQTPKHLITATGQRVTLRCSPRSGDLSVYWYQQSLDQGLQFLIQYYNGEERAKGNILERFSAQQFPDLHSELNLSSLELGDSALYFCASSVVGTPRGYTFGSGTRLTVV.

V and J are TRBV7-2 and TRBJ2-3; the match to TRBD2 covers 9 bases. The ends lost 2 bases at V and 5 bases at J; junction bases unmatched: 8. This CDR3 is 16 amino acids long. Germline V gene data show CDR1 as SGHTA and CDR2 as FQGNSA. The CDR3 loop is CASSLIQREVGDTQYF. The CDR3 nucleotides read TGTGCCAGCAGCTTAATACAGCGGGAGGTTGGAGATACGCAGTATTTT.

The V gene is TRBV11-3, the J gene TRBJ2-1, with D unresolved. Trimming left V 5 bases short and J 3 bases short, with 23 bases between. The CDR3 runs to 18 residues. Per germline, CDR1 SGHNT and CDR2 YENEEA. The CDR3 DNA follows: TGTGCCAGCAGCACCCCGAGGTCCGGAAAGGCCCTCTACAATGAGCAGTTCTTC. Encoded protein: CASSTPRSGKALYNEQFF.

This rearrangement joins TRBV5-4 to TRBJ1-3; the match to TRBD1 covers 9 bases. The CDR3 covers 16 residues. Trimming cost V 4 bases and J 3 bases; bases outside gene matches: 8. Per the germline V gene, CDR1 is SGHNT and CDR2 is YYREEE (reference sequence). The CDR3 DNA reads TGTGCCAGCAGCCAACTTGGACAGGGGAATGGAAACACCATATATTTT. Translation gives CASSQLGQGNGNTIYF.

Only one count was recorded for this clone. The chain has TRBV3-1 (or the pseudogene TRBV3-2) and TRBJ2-1; TRBD1 or TRBD2 may be the D gene (5 bases each). The CDR3 has 16 residues. Trimming cost V 3 bases and J 3 bases, with 15 bases left between them. CDR1 LGHDT and CDR2 YNNKEL come from the germline V gene (reference sequence). In DNA, the CDR3 is TGTGCCAGCAGCCACAAGAAAGGGACGGTCTACAATGAGCAGTTCTTC. It is translated as CASSHKKGTVYNEQFF.

The DNA for the CDR3 is TGTGCCAGCAGGGGTCCCGGTGGGAAGACCCAGTACTTC. Residues: CASRGPGGKTQYF. The J gene is TRBJ2-5, the V gene TRBV2; D uncertain. Trimming cost V 6 bases and J 6 bases, with 14 bases left between them. This CDR3 contains 13 residues. Germline loops: CDR1 SNHLY, CDR2 FYNNEI.